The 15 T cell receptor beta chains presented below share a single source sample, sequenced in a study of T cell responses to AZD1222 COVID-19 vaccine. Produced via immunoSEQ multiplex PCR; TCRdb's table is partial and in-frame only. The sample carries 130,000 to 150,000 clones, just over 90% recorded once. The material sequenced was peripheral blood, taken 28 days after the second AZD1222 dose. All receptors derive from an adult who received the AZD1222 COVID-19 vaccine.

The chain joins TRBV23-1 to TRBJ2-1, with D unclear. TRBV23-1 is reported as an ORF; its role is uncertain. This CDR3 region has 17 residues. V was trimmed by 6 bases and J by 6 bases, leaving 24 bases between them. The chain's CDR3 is CASRGMVSAEASNEQFF. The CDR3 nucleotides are TGCGCCAGCAGAGGAATGGTGTCGGCTGAAGCTAGCAATGAGCAGTTCTTC.

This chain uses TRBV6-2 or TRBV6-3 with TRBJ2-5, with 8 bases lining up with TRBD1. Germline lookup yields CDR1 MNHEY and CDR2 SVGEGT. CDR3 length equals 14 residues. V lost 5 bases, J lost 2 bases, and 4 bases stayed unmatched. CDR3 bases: TGTGCCAGCAGTACTACAGGGGGGCAAGAGACCCAGTACTTC. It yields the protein CASSTTGGQETQYF.

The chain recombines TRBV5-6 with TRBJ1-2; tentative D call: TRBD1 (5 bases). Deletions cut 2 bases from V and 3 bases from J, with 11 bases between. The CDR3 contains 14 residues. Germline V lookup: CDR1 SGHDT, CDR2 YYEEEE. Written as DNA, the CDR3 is TGTGCCAGCAGCTTAAGGCTCAGGGACTATGGCTACACCTTC. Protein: CASSLRLRDYGYTF.

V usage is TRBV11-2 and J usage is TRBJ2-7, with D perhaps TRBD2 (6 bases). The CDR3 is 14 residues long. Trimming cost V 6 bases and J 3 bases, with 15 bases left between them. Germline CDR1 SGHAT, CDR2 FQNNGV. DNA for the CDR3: TGTGCCAGCAGTAACCGGGGGTTAGGCTACGAGCAGTACTTC. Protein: CASSNRGLGYEQYF.

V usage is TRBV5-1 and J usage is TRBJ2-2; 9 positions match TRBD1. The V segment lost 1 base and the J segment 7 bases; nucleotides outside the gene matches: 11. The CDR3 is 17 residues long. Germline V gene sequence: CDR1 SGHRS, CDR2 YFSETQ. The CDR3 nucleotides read TGCGCCAGCAGCTTGCCAGGGACAGGGCGATTGGGCGGGGAGCTGTTTTTT. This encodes CASSLPGTGRLGGELFF.

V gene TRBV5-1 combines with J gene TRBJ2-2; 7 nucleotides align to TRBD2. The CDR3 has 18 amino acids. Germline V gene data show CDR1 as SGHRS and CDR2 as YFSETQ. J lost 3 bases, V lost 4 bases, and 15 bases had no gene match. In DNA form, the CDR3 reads TGCGCCAGCAGCCCGCCGGGGTCTAGCGGAGGGGACACCGGGGAGCTGTTTTTT. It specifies CASSPPGSSGGDTGELFF.

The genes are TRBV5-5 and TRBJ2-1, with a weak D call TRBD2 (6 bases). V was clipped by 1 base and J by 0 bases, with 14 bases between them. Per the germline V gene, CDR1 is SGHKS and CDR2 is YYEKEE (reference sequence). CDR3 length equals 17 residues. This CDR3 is CASSLRGGESSYNEQFF. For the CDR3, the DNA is TGTGCCAGCAGCTTGCGGGGCGGGGAAAGCTCCTACAATGAGCAGTTCTTC.

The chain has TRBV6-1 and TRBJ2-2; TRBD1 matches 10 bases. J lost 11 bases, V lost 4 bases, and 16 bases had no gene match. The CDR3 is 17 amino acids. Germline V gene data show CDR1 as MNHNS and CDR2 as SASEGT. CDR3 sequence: CASSGLPGQGTVYELFF. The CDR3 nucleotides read TGTGCCAGCAGTGGGCTACCGGGACAGGGGACCGTTTATGAGCTGTTTTTT.

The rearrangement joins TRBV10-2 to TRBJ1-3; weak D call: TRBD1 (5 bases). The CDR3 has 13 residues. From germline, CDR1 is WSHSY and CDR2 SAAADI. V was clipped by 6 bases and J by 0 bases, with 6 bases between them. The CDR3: CASRDSSGNTIYF. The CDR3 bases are TGCGCCAGCAGAGACAGCTCTGGAAACACCATATATTTT.

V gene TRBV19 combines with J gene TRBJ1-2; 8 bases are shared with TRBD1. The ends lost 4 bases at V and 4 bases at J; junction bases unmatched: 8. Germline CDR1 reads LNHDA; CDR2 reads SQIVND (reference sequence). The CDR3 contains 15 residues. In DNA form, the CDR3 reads TGTGCCAGTAGTACTCGACAGGGGACCGGCTATGGCTACACCTTC. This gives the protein CASSTRQGTGYGYTF. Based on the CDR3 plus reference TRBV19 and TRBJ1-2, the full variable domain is DGGITQSPKYLFRKEGQNVTLSCEQNLNHDAMYWYRQDPGQGLRLIYYSQIVNDFQKGDIAEGYSVSREKKESFPLTVTSAQKNPTAFYLCASSTRQGTGYGYTFGSGTRLTVV.

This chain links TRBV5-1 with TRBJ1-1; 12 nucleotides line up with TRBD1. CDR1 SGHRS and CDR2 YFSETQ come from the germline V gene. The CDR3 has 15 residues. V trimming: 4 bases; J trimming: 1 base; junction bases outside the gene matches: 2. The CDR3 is CASSTGQGANTEAFF. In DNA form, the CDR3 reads TGCGCCAGCAGCACGGGACAGGGGGCGAACACTGAAGCTTTCTTT.

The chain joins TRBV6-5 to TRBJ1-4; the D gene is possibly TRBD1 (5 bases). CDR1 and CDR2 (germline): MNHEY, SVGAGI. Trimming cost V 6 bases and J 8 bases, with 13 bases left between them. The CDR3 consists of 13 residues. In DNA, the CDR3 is TGTGCCAGCAGAGAGGTAGGGGAGGAAAAACTGTTTTTT. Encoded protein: CASREVGEEKLFF.

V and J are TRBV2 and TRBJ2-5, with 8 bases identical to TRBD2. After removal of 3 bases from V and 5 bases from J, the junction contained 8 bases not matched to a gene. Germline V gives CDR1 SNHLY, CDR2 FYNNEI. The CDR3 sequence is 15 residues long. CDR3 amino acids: CASSDRRGGMETQYF. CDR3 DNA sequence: TGTGCCAGCAGTGACCGACGGGGGGGGATGGAGACCCAGTACTTC.

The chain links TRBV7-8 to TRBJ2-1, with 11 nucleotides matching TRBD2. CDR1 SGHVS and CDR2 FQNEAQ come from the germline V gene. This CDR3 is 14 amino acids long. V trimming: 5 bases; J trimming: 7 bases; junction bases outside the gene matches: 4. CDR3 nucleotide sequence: TGTGCCAGCAGCAATAGCGGGGGGGAGAATGAGCAGTTCTTC. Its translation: CASSNSGGENEQFF.

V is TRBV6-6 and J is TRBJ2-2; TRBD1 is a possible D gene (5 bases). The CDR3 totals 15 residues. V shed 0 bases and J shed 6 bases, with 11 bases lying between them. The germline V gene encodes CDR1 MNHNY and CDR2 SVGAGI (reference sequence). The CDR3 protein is CASSYSRRGSGELFF. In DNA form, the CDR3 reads TGTGCCAGCAGTTACTCGAGAAGGGGATCCGGGGAGCTGTTTTTT.